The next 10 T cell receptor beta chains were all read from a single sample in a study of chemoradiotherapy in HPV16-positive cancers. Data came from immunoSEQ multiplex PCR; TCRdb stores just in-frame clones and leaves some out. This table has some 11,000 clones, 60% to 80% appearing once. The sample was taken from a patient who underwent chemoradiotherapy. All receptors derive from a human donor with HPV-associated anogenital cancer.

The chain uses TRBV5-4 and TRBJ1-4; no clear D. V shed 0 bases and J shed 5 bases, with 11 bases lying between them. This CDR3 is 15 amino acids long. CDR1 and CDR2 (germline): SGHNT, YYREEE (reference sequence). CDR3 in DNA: TGTGCCAGCAGCTTGGGGGTAGGCCGGAATGAAAAACTGTTTTTT. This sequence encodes CASSLGVGRNEKLFF.

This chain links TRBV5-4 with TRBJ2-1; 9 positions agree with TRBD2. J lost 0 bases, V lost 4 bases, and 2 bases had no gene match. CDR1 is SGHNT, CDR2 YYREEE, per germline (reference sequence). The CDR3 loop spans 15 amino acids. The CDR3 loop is CASSRSGSSYNEQFF. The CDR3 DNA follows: TGTGCCAGCAGCCGTAGCGGGAGCTCCTACAATGAGCAGTTCTTC.

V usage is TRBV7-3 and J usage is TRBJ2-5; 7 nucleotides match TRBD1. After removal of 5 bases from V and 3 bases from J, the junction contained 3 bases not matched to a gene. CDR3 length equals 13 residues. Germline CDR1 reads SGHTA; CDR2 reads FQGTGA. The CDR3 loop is CASSPGTEETQYF. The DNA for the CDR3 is TGTGCCAGCAGCCCCGGGACAGAAGAGACCCAGTACTTC.

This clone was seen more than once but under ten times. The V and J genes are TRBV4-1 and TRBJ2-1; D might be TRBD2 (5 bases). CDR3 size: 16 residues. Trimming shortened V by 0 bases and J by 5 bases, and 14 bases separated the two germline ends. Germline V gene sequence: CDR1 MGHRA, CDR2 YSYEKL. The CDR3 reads CASSQDLSGLNNEQFF. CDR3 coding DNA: TGCGCCAGCAGCCAAGATTTGTCAGGACTCAACAATGAGCAGTTCTTC.

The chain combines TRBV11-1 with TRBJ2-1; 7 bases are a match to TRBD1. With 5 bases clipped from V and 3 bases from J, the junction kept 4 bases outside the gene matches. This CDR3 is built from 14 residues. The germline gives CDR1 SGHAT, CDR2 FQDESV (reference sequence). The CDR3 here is CASSLDRDYNEQFF. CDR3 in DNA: TGTGCCAGCAGCCTCGACAGGGACTACAATGAGCAGTTCTTC.

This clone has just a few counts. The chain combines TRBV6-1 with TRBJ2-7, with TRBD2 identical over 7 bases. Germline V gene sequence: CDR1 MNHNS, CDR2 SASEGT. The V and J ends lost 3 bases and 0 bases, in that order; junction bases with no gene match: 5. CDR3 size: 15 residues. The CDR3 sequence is CASSEKRDGSYEQYF. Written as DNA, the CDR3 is TGTGCCAGCAGTGAGAAGCGGGACGGCTCCTACGAGCAGTACTTC.

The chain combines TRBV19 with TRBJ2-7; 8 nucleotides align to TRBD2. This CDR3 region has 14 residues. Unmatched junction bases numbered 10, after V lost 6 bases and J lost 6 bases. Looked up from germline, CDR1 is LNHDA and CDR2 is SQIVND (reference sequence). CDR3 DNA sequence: TGTGCCAGTAGCCGACCGGGACTAGTAAGCGAGCAGTACTTC. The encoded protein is CASSRPGLVSEQYF.

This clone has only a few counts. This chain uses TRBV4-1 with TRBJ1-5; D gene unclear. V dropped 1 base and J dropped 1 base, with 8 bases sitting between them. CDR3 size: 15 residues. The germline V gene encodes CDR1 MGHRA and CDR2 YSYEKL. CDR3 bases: TGCGCCAGCAGCCAAGGGACGGGAAGCAATCAGCCCCAGCATTTT. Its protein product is CASSQGTGSNQPQHF.

In nucleotides, the CDR3 is TGTGCCTGGGAGGGGGTACCTAATGAAAAACTGTTTTTT. This sequence encodes CAWEGVPNEKLFF. The chain has TRBV30 and TRBJ1-4; a possible D gene is TRBD1 (6 bases). Germline V gives CDR1 GTSNPN, CDR2 SVGIG (reference sequence). V dropped 5 bases and J dropped 3 bases, with 10 bases sitting between them. This CDR3 has 13 amino acids.

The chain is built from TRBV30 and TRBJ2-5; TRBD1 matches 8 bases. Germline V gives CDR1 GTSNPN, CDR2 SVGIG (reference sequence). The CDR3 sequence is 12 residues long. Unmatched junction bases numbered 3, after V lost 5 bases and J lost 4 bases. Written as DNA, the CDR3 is TGTGCCTGGCGGACAGGGCGAGAGACCCAGTACTTC. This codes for CAWRTGRETQYF.